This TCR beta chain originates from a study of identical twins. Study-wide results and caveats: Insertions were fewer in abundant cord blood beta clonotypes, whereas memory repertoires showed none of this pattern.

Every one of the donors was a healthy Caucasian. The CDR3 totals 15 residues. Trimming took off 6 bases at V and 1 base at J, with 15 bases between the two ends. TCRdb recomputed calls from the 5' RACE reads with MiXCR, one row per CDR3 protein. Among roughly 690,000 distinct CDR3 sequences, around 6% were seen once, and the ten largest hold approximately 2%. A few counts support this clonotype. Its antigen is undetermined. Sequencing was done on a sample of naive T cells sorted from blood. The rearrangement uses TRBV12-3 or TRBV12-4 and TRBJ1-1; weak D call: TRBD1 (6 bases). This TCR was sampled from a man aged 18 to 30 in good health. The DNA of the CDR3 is TGTGCCAGCAGCCGAAATGACAGGCCGAACACTGAAGCTTTCTTT. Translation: CASSRNDRPNTEAFF.